The 28 T cell receptor beta chains below were found in one sample sequenced in a study of T cell responses to AZD1222 COVID-19 vaccine. TCRdb keeps only in-frame clones here, not all; method: immunoSEQ multiplex PCR. Among about 100,000 clones listed, approximately 90% were seen once. Sequencing used peripheral blood, obtained on day 0 of AZD1222 vaccination. The origin of the receptors is an adult in good health.

This clone occurred once. The V gene is TRBV3-1 (or the pseudogene TRBV3-2), the J gene TRBJ2-3; D is unclear. Germline assignment: CDR1 LGHDT and CDR2 YNNKEL (reference sequence). The length of the CDR3 is 15 residues. V shed 4 bases and J shed 1 base, with 12 bases lying between them. CDR3 region: CASSLRSQGTDTQYF. CDR3 nucleotides: TGTGCCAGCAGCCTTCGAAGCCAGGGCACAGATACGCAGTATTTT.

The chain couples TRBV6-5 to TRBJ1-2, with 11 nucleotides matching TRBD1. This CDR3 is 15 amino acids long. The germline V gene has CDR1 MNHEY and CDR2 SVGAGI. Trimming took 6 bases from V and 8 from J; bases not matched to a gene: 11. The CDR3 DNA sequence: TGTGCCAGCAGACAGGACAGGGGGCGCTTATTAGGCTACACCTTC. This encodes CASRQDRGRLLGYTF.

V gene TRBV27 combines with J gene TRBJ2-7; D is perhaps TRBD2 (6 bases). V was shortened by 5 bases and J by 5 bases, with 19 bases between the two germline ends. This CDR3 is built from 15 residues. Per germline, CDR1 MNHEY and CDR2 SMNVEV (reference sequence). The CDR3 nucleotides are TGTGCCAGCAGTCCCATGCTAGCGATCCCCCACGAGCAGTACTTC. Protein sequence: CASSPMLAIPHEQYF.

The chain combines TRBV24-1 with TRBJ1-5; TRBD1 might be the D (6 bases). The CDR3 totals 15 residues. Germline V lookup: CDR1 KGHDR, CDR2 SFDVKD. V was trimmed by 3 bases and J by 7 bases, leaving 15 bases between them. CDR3 in amino acids: CATSDHTGPGQPQHF. The CDR3 DNA sequence: TGTGCCACCAGTGATCATACAGGGCCCGGACAGCCCCAGCATTTT.

This chain links TRBV19 with TRBJ1-5, with 8 nucleotides matching TRBD1. Trimming cost V 5 bases and J 2 bases; bases outside gene matches: 5. Germline loops: CDR1 LNHDA, CDR2 SQIVND (reference sequence). The CDR3 is made up of 15 amino acids. CDR3 DNA: TGTGCCAGTAGTTATGGACAGGGTGGCAATCAGCCCCAGCATTTT. Translated: CASSYGQGGNQPQHF. Complete variable domain (other parts from reference TRBV19 and TRBJ1-5): DGGITQSPKYLFRKEGQNVTLSCEQNLNHDAMYWYRQDPGQGLRLIYYSQIVNDFQKGDIAEGYSVSREKKESFPLTVTSAQKNPTAFYLCASSYGQGGNQPQHFGDGTRLSIL.

The chain couples TRBV20-1 to TRBJ1-2, with D hard to call. The germline CDR1 and CDR2 sequences are DFQATT and SNEGSKA (reference sequence). This CDR3 has 11 residues. The ends were cut back, 2 bases at V and 8 bases at J, with 9 bases in the middle. The CDR3 loop is CSARQALGYTF. CDR3 bases: TGCAGTGCTAGACAGGCTTTAGGCTACACCTTC.

The V call is TRBV6-2 or TRBV6-3, the J call TRBJ2-7; D call uncertain. V lost 4 bases and J lost 3, with 4 bases in between. Germline V gene data show CDR1 as MNHEY and CDR2 as SVGEGT. This CDR3 is 11 amino acids long. The DNA of the CDR3 is TGTGCCAGCAGTTCCTTCTACGAGCAGTACTTC. Translation gives CASSSFYEQYF.

The rearrangement joins TRBV7-2 to TRBJ1-4, with 9 bases that match TRBD1. Germline V gene lookup returns CDR1 SGHTA and CDR2 FQGNSA. There are 16 residues in the CDR3. V shed 1 base and J 8 bases; nucleotides not matched to a gene: 8. CDR3 amino acids: CASSLVWDREEEKLFF. The CDR3 DNA reads TGTGCCAGCAGCTTAGTATGGGACAGGGAGGAAGAAAAACTGTTTTTT.

This clone appeared once. The J gene is TRBJ1-2, the V gene TRBV5-1; D might be TRBD1 (5 bases). CDR1 and CDR2 (germline): SGHRS, YFSETQ. The CDR3 contains 13 residues. Trimming took 4 bases from V and 1 from J, leaving 8 bases between them. The CDR3 reads CASSIRVNYGYTF. CDR3 DNA: TGCGCCAGCAGCATCAGGGTTAACTATGGCTACACCTTC.

The chain links TRBV21-1 to TRBJ2-1; the table's D call, TRBD1, has no DNA check behind it. TRBV21-1 has pseudogene status. This CDR3 comprises 18 residues. The CDR3: CASSKEYRGQYSYNEQFF. CDR3 nucleotide sequence: TGTGCCAGCAGCAAAGAATACAGGGGGCAGTATTCCTACAATGAGCAGTTCTTC.

As for this clone: Other DNA sequences in this specimen translate into the identical CDR3. The J gene is TRBJ1-6, the V gene TRBV7-9, with 9 positions matching TRBD1. The CDR3 runs 16 residues. Unmatched junction bases numbered 5, after V lost 4 bases and J lost 4 bases. Germline loops: CDR1 SEHNR, CDR2 FQNEAQ (reference sequence). In nucleotides, the CDR3 is TGTGCCAGCAGCTACGGACAGGGGTTTTATAATTCACCCCTCCACTTT. Translation: CASSYGQGFYNSPLHF. The variable domain in full, completed from reference TRBV7-9 and TRBJ1-6, reads DTGVSQNPRHKITKRGQNVTFRCDPISEHNRLYWYRQTLGQGPEFLTYFQNEAQLEKSRLLSDRFSAERPKGSFSTLEIQRTEQGDSAMYLCASSYGQGFYNSPLHFGNGTRLTVT.

The genes are TRBV13 and TRBJ1-2, with 7 positions matching TRBD1. V gave up 6 bases and J gave up 2 bases; unmatched junction bases: 15. The germline CDR1 and CDR2 sequences are PRHDT and FYEKMQ (reference sequence). This CDR3 region has 17 residues. CDR3 sequence reads: CASSSGQEPYLNYGYTF. CDR3 nucleotide sequence: TGTGCCAGCAGTAGCGGACAGGAGCCATATCTAAACTATGGCTACACCTTC. The full variable domain, in which reference TRBV13 and TRBJ1-2 provide the parts outside the CDR3, is AAGVIQSPRHLIKEKRETATLKCYPIPRHDTVYWYQQGPGQDPQFLISFYEKMQSDKGSIPDRFSAQQFSDYHSELNMSSLELGDSALYFCASSSGQEPYLNYGYTFGSGTRLTVV.

This CDR3 is CASSRLGTSTDTQYF. The CDR3 coding sequence is TGTGCCAGCTCACGATTGGGGACCAGCACAGATACGCAGTATTTT. This rearrangement joins TRBV18 to TRBJ2-3; perhaps D is TRBD1 or TRBD2 (5 bases each). The ends were cut back, 4 bases at V and 0 bases at J, with 11 bases in the middle. The CDR3 contains 15 residues. Germline V lookup: CDR1 KGHSH, CDR2 LQKENI.

The CDR3 DNA is TGTGCCAGTAGTATAGACGGTCGACGCCTCTATAATTCACCCCTCCACTTT. It codes for CASSIDGRRLYNSPLHF. This chain connects TRBV19 to TRBJ1-6; D ambiguous. Germline CDR1 and CDR2: LNHDA and SQIVND (reference sequence). Trimming cost V 0 bases and J 3 bases, with 12 bases left between them. This CDR3 is 17 amino acids long.

The chain employs TRBV6-5 and TRBJ2-3; TRBD2 agrees at 9 bases. V shed 4 bases and J 7 bases; nucleotides not matched to a gene: 9. This CDR3 has 15 residues. Germline CDR1 MNHEY, CDR2 SVGAGI. Here the CDR3 reads CASSLKAGGRNTQYF. As DNA, the CDR3 is TGTGCCAGCAGTTTAAAAGCGGGGGGTAGAAATACGCAGTATTTT.

The chain has TRBV5-1 and TRBJ2-7; a possible D gene is TRBD2 (5 bases). This CDR3 has 13 residues. V lost 0 bases to trimming and J lost 5 bases, with 9 bases between them. The germline gives CDR1 SGHRS, CDR2 YFSETQ. The CDR3 loop is CASSLAGSDEQYF. CDR3 coding DNA: TGCGCCAGCAGCTTGGCCGGTAGCGACGAGCAGTACTTC.

The rearrangement joins TRBV10-3 to TRBJ2-1; perhaps TRBD2 as D (5 bases). This CDR3 has 12 amino acids. From germline, CDR1 is ENHRY and CDR2 SYGVKD. V lost 3 bases and J 9 bases, leaving 9 bases between the germline ends. CDR3 residues: CAISDGVSEQFF. CDR3 DNA sequence: TGTGCCATCAGTGACGGGGTCAGTGAGCAGTTCTTC.

The rearrangement links TRBV7-8 to TRBJ1-5; no clear D gene. Trimming shortened V by 3 bases and J by 4 bases, and 4 bases separated the two germline ends. The CDR3 covers 12 residues. The germline CDR1 and CDR2 sequences are SGHVS and FQNEAQ. The CDR3 loop is CASSFPNQPQHF. The CDR3 region has the DNA TGTGCCAGCAGCTTCCCAAATCAGCCCCAGCATTTT.

The chain is built from TRBV2 and TRBJ1-2; D is unclear. The CDR3 contains 14 residues. CDR1 and CDR2 from the germline V gene are SNHLY and FYNNEI. V was trimmed by 4 bases and J by 0 bases, leaving 9 bases between them. CDR3 DNA sequence: TGTGCCAGCAGTGGTTCATGGGCTAACTATGGCTACACCTTC. Its translation is CASSGSWANYGYTF.

Points on this clone: The conserved closing phenylalanine or tryptophan is absent in this CDR3, likely reflecting a read error. The limits of the CDR3 on the DNA are not certain, so only TCRdb's listed CDR3 is given. The rearrangement joins TRBV3-1 (or the pseudogene TRBV3-2) to TRBJ1-5. The germline CDR1 and CDR2 sequences are LGHDT and YNNKEL (reference sequence). The CDR3 sequence runs 12 residues, both termini included. This CDR3 is CASSQGGRENVL.

This clone was picked up one time. The V call is TRBV4-3, the J call TRBJ2-3; a possible D gene is TRBD1 (6 bases). Germline V gives CDR1 LGHNA, CDR2 YSLEER. The ends were cut back, 3 bases at V and 5 bases at J, with 9 bases in the middle. The length of the CDR3 is 13 residues. The CDR3 region is CASSQPGVDTQYF. The CDR3 DNA is TGCGCCAGCAGCCAGCCAGGGGTAGATACGCAGTATTTT.

This clone was observed once. The genes are TRBV7-9 and TRBJ2-1, with 7 nucleotides matching TRBD2. The CDR3 spans 16 residues. CDR1 SEHNR and CDR2 FQNEAQ come from the germline V gene (reference sequence). V dropped 5 bases and J dropped 0; count of bases not matched to a gene: 7. The CDR3: CASSLQRGYSYNEQFF. CDR3 bases: TGTGCCAGCAGCCTACAGCGGGGTTACTCCTACAATGAGCAGTTCTTC. The whole variable domain, filled in from reference TRBV7-9 and TRBJ2-1, reads DTGVSQNPRHKITKRGQNVTFRCDPISEHNRLYWYRQTLGQGPEFLTYFQNEAQLEKSRLLSDRFSAERPKGSFSTLEIQRTEQGDSAMYLCASSLQRGYSYNEQFFGPGTRLTVL.

V usage is TRBV4-2 and J usage is TRBJ1-1; D is uncertain. This CDR3 is built from 16 residues. Germline values: CDR1 LGHNA, CDR2 YNFKEQ. Trimming cost V 4 bases and J 0 bases, with 15 bases left between them. CDR3 sequence (DNA): TGTGCCAGCAGCCCCGGATCGGGAGGGCTGAACACTGAAGCTTTCTTT. This translates into CASSPGSGGLNTEAFF.

The rearrangement uses TRBV19 and TRBJ2-7; D gene uncertain. The CDR3 has 14 amino acids. The germline V gene has CDR1 LNHDA and CDR2 SQIVND (reference sequence). V gave up 3 bases and J gave up 1 base, with 10 bases separating them. The CDR3 spells CASSIGTRSYEQYF. The CDR3 DNA sequence: TGTGCCAGTAGTATTGGCACCCGATCCTACGAGCAGTACTTC.

The chain couples TRBV5-1 to TRBJ1-2; D is unresolved. The CDR3 spans 16 residues. V lost 1 base, J lost 1 base, and 14 bases lay in between. Germline V CDR1 and CDR2: SGHRS, YFSETQ. CDR3 sequence: CASSLTSAPDNYGYTF. As DNA, the CDR3 is TGCGCCAGCAGCTTGACCTCAGCCCCCGATAACTATGGCTACACCTTC.

The genes are TRBV6-5 and TRBJ2-7; possible D gene TRBD1, 6 bases. With 4 bases removed from V and 3 bases from J, the gap between germline ends came to 16 bases. The CDR3 runs to 15 residues. Germline lookup yields CDR1 MNHEY and CDR2 SVGAGI. The CDR3 region has the DNA TGTGCCAGCAGTTCCGACCGGGGACACAACTACGAGCAGTACTTC. Translating it yields CASSSDRGHNYEQYF.

The chain recombines TRBV5-5 with TRBJ2-5, with a tentative D call TRBD1 (7 bases). Trimming pared 4 bases from V and 2 bases from J, leaving 21 bases between. From germline, CDR1 is SGHKS and CDR2 YYEKEE (reference sequence). CDR3 size: 17 residues. In DNA, the CDR3 is TGTGCCAGCAGCCGTAGGACTATTAGGGGACAGCAAGAGACCCAGTACTTC. Translated, it gives CASSRRTIRGQQETQYF.

The rearrangement joins TRBV11-2 to TRBJ2-7; D gene uncertain. Germline V gene sequence: CDR1 SGHAT, CDR2 FQNNGV. The CDR3 runs to 11 residues. The ends were cut back, 2 bases at V and 3 bases at J, with 2 bases in the middle. The CDR3 DNA reads as TGTGCCAGCAGCTTACACTACGAGCAGTACTTC. Encoded protein: CASSLHYEQYF.